This paragraph reports one TCR beta chain. Assay execution proceeded at the deep level. Sequencing was performed with immunoSEQ multiplex PCR; in TCRdb, only in-frame clones are kept and a portion is missing. This table holds 98,000 or so clones, more than 65% found once. This entry is derived from a study of shared clonotypes between healthy human individuals. Study in general: A few men and a couple of women, aged 18 to 49, were donors. Each donor's CD8 memory used one plate, CD8 naive two, each CD4 subset three.

Trimming pared 5 bases from V and 4 bases from J, leaving 9 bases between. Germline CDR1 reads MRHNA; CDR2 reads SNTAGT. CDR3 length equals 13 residues. This TCR derives from a woman between 25 and 40 years old in good health. J is TRBJ2-1 and V is TRBV6-4, with no clear D. The material sequenced was memory CD8+ T cells sorted from blood. Regarding subset: CD45RO+ cells pooled with CCR7-negative TemRA cells. The CDR3 DNA reads TGTGCCAGCAGTAATACCGGGTACAATGAGCAGTTCTTC. Translated: CASSNTGYNEQFF.